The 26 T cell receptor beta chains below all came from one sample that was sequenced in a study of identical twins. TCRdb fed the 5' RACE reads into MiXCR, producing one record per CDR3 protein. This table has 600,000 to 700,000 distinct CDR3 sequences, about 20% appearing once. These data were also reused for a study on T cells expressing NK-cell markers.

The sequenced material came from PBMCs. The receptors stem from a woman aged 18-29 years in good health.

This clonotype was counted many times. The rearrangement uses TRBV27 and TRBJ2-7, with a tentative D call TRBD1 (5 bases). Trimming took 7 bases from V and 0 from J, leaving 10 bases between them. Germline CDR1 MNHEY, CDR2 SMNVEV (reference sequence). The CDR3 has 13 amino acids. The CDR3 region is CASMDTDSYEQYF. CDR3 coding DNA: TGTGCCAGCATGGACACCGACTCCTACGAGCAGTACTTC.

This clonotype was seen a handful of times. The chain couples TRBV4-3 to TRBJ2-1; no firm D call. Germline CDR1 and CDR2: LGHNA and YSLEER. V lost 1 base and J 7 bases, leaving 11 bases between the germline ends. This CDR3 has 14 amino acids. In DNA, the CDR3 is TGCGCCAGCAGCCAAGCTACTGCAATGAATGAGCAGTTCTTC. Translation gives CASSQATAMNEQFF.

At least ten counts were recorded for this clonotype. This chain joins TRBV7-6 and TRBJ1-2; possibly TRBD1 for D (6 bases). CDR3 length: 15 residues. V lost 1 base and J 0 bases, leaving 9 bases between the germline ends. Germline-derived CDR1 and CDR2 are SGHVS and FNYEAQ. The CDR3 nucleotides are TGTGCCAGCAGCTTAGAGACAGGAGCTAACTATGGCTACACCTTC. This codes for CASSLETGANYGYTF.

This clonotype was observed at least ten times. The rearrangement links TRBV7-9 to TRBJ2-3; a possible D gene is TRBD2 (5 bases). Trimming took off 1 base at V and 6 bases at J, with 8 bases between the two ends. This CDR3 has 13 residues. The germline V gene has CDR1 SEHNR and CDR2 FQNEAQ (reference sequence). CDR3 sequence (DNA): TGTGCCAGCAGCTTAGGAGGGTTGGATACGCAGTATTTT. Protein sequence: CASSLGGLDTQYF.

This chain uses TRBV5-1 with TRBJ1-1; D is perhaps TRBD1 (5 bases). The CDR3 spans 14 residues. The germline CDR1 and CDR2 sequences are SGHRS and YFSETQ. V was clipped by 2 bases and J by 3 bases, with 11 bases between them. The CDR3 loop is CASSFQGVDTEAFF. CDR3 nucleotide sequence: TGCGCCAGCAGCTTCCAGGGAGTGGACACTGAAGCTTTCTTT.

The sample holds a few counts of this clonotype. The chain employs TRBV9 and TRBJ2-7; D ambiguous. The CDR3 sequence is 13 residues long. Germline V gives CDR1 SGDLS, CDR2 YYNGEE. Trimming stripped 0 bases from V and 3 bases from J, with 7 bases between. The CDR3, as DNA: TGTGCCAGCAGCGTAGGTCTTAACTACGAGCAGTACTTC. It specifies CASSVGLNYEQYF.

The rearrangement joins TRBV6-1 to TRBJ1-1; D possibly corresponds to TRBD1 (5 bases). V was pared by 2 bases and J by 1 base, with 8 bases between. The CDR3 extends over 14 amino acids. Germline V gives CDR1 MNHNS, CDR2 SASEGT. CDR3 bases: TGTGCCAGCAGTGAAAATCAGGGGAACACTGAAGCTTTCTTT. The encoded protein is CASSENQGNTEAFF.

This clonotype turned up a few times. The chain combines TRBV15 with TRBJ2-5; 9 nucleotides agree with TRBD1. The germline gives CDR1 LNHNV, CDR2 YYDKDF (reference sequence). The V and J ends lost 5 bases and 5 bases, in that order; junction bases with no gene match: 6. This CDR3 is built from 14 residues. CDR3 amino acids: CATSEPGQGETQYF. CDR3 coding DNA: TGTGCCACCAGCGAACCGGGACAGGGTGAGACCCAGTACTTC.

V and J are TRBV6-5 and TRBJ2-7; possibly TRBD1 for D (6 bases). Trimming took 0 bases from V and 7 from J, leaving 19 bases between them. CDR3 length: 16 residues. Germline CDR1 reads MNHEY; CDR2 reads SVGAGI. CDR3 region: CASSYSRGGSQGEQYF. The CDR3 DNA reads TGTGCCAGCAGTTACTCCAGGGGCGGATCCCAGGGGGAGCAGTACTTC.

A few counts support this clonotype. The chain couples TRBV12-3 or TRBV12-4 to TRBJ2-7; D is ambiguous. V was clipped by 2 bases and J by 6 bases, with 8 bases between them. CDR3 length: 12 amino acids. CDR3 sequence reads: CASSLNRAEQYF. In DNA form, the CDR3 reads TGTGCCAGCAGTTTAAACAGAGCCGAGCAGTACTTC.

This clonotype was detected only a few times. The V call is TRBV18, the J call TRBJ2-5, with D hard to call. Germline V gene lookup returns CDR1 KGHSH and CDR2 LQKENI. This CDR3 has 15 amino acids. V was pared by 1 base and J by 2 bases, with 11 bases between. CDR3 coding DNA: TGTGCCAGCTCACCACGTATCGGGTATCAAGAGACCCAGTACTTC. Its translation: CASSPRIGYQETQYF.

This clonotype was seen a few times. The CDR3 DNA reads as TGTGCCAGCAGTTTAGGGGCGGACCACTATGGCTACACCTTC. This codes for CASSLGADHYGYTF. The rearrangement links TRBV12-3 or TRBV12-4 to TRBJ1-2; D not certain. V shed 1 base and J shed 3 bases, with 9 bases lying between them. The CDR3 consists of 14 residues.

The CDR3: CASRRTISSYEQYF. The CDR3 region has the DNA TGTGCCAGCAGGAGAACCATAAGCTCCTACGAGCAGTACTTC. The chain carries TRBV6-1 and TRBJ2-7; no clear D gene. The CDR3 sequence is 14 residues long. Trimming shortened V by 6 bases and J by 0 bases, and 12 bases separated the two germline ends. The V gene's germline CDR1 is MNHNS and CDR2 SASEGT.

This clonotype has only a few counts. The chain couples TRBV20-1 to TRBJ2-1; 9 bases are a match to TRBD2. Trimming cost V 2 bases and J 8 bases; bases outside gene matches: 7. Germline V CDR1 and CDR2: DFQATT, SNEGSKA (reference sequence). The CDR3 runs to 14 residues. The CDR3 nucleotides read TGCAGTGCTAGAAGGGTAGCGGGGGCGCATGAGCAGTTCTTC. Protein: CSARRVAGAHEQFF.

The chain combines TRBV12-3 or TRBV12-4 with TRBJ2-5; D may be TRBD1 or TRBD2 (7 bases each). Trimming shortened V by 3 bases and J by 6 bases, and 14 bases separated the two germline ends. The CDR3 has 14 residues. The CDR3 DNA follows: TGTGCCAGCAGTTTGGCAGGGGGGGTCCAGACCCAGTACTTC. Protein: CASSLAGGVQTQYF.

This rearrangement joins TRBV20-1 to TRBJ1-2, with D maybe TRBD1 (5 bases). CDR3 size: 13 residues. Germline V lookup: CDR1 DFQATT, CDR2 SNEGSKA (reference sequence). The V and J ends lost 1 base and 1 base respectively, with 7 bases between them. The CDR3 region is CSARVDSNYGYTF. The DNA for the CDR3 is TGCAGTGCTAGAGTCGACAGTAACTATGGCTACACCTTC.

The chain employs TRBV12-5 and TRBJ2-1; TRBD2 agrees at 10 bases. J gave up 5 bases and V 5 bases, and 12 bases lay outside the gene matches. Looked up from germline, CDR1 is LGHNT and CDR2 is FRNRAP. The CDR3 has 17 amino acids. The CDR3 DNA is TGTGCTAGTGGTCCCAACCTCCTAGCGGGGGACCACAATGAGCAGTTCTTC. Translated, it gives CASGPNLLAGDHNEQFF.

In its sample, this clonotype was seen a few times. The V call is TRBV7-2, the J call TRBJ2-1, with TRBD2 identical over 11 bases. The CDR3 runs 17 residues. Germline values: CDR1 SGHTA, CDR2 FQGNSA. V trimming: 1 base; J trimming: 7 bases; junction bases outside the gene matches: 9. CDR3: CASSLVFGTSGVNEQFF. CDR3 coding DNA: TGTGCCAGCAGCTTAGTTTTCGGGACTAGCGGAGTAAATGAGCAGTTCTTC. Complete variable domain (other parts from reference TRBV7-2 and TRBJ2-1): GAGVSQSPSNKVTEKGKDVELRCDPISGHTALYWYRQSLGQGLEFLIYFQGNSAPDKSGLPSDRFSAERTGGSVSTLTIQRTQQEDSAVYLCASSLVFGTSGVNEQFFGPGTRLTVL.

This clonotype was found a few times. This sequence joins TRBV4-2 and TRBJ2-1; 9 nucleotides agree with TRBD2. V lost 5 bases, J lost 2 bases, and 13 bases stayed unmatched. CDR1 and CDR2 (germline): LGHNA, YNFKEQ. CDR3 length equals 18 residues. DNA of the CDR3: TGTGCCAGCAGCACCCCCGGGACGACTAGCGGCACCTACAATGAGCAGTTCTTC. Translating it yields CASSTPGTTSGTYNEQFF.

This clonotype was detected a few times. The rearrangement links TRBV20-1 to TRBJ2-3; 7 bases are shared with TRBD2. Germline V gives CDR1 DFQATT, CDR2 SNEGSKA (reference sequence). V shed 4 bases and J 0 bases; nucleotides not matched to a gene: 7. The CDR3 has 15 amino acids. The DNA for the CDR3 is TGCAGTGCTAAGGACCCTAGCGGAAGCACAGATACGCAGTATTTT. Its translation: CSAKDPSGSTDTQYF.

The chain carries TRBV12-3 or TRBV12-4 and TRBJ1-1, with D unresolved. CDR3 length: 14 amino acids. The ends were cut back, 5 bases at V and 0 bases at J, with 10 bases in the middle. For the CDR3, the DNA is TGTGCCAGCAGTACGACTGGGATGAACACTGAAGCTTTCTTT. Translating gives CASSTTGMNTEAFF.

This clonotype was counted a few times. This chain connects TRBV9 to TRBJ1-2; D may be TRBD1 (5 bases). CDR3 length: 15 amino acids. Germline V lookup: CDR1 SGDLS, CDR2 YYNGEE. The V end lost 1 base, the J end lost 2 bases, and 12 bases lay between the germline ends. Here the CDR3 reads CASSVPGDKNYGYTF. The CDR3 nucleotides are TGTGCCAGCAGCGTACCGGGGGATAAAAACTATGGCTACACCTTC.

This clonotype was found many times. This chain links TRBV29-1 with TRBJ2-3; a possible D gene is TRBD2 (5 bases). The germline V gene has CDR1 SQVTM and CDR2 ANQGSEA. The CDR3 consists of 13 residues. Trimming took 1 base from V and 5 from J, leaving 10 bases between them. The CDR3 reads CSVEGGQRDTQYF. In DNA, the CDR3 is TGCAGCGTTGAAGGCGGGCAACGAGATACGCAGTATTTT.

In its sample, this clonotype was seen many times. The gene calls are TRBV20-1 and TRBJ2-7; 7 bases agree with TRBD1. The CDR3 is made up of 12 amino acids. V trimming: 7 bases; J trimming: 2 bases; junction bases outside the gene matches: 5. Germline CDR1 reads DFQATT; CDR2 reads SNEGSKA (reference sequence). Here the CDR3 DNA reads TGCAGTGTTGCCGGACAGGCCTACGAGCAGTACTTC. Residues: CSVAGQAYEQYF.

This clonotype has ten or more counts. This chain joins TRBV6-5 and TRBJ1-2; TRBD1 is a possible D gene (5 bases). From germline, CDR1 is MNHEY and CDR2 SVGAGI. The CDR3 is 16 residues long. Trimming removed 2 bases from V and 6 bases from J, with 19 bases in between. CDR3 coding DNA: TGTGCCAGCAGTTACGCCGCACGAGGGGTACGAGATGGCTACACCTTC. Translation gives CASSYAARGVRDGYTF.

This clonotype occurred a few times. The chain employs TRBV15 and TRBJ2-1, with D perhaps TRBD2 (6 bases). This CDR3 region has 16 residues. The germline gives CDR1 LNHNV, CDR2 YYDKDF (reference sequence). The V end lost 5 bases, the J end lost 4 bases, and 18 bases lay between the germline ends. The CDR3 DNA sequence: TGTGCCACCAGCCGACTCGGGGAGGTTCTGTACAATGAGCAGTTCTTC. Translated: CATSRLGEVLYNEQFF.